A single sample gave rise to the 31 T cell receptor beta chains below, sequenced in a study of early T cells in non-severe SARS-CoV-2 infection. Using its own MiXCR run on the 5' RACE reads, TCRdb lists one record per CDR3 protein. The table records 62,000 or so distinct CDR3 sequences, roughly a tenth of them present only once. Source material: whole blood. Receptors originate from an adult who was a healthcare worker with PCR-confirmed SARS-CoV-2 infection or an uninfected control (not recorded which).

This sequence joins TRBV24-1 and TRBJ2-3; the D is unclear. Germline loops: CDR1 KGHDR, CDR2 SFDVKD. The ends were cut back, 6 bases at V and 3 bases at J, with 6 bases in the middle. The CDR3 runs 12 residues. CDR3 DNA: TGTGCCACCAGTTACTCGACAGATACGCAGTATTTT. Amino acids: CATSYSTDTQYF.

This clonotype occurred a few times. CDR3 protein: CASSPFGREEKLFF. The CDR3 DNA reads as TGTGCCAGCAGCCCGTTTGGCAGGGAAGAAAAACTGTTTTTT. The J gene is TRBJ1-4, the V gene TRBV5-6; a possible D gene is TRBD1 (5 bases). Germline values: CDR1 SGHDT, CDR2 YYEEEE. CDR3 length: 14 residues. Deletions cut 4 bases from V and 8 bases from J, with 15 bases between. Together with reference TRBV5-6 and TRBJ1-4, the CDR3 gives the full variable domain: DAGVTQSPTHLIKTRGQQVTLRCSPKSGHDTVSWYQQALGQGPQFIFQYYEEEERQRGNFPDRFSGHQFPNYSSELNVNALLLGDSALYLCASSPFGREEKLFFGSGTQLSVL.

The chain recombines TRBV2 with TRBJ2-2; D is ambiguous. Looked up from germline, CDR1 is SNHLY and CDR2 is FYNNEI. V gave up 4 bases and J gave up 4 bases, with 7 bases separating them. The CDR3 runs 13 residues. The CDR3 is CASSGITTGELFF. DNA for the CDR3: TGTGCCAGCAGTGGGATCACCACCGGGGAGCTGTTTTTT.

The sample holds one count of this clonotype. The V and J genes are TRBV4-1 and TRBJ1-1; no reliable D call. With 0 bases removed from V and 0 bases from J, the gap between germline ends came to 11 bases. The germline V gene has CDR1 MGHRA and CDR2 YSYEKL. The CDR3 covers 16 residues. CDR3 loop: CASSQDRGSMNTEAFF. CDR3 DNA: TGCGCCAGCAGCCAAGATCGGGGATCGATGAACACTGAAGCTTTCTTT.

This clonotype was seen only a few times. The genes are TRBV21-1 and TRBJ2-1. TRBV21-1 is recorded as a pseudogene. This CDR3 is 15 amino acids long. The CDR3 region has the DNA TGTGCCAGCAGCAAACCCCAGAGCTCCTACAATGAGCAGTTCTTC. It specifies CASSKPQSSYNEQFF.

The genes are TRBV7-2 and TRBJ1-1; D not resolved. Germline-derived CDR1 and CDR2 are SGHTA and FQGNSA. Trimming took off 0 bases at V and 0 bases at J, with 5 bases between the two ends. CDR3 length equals 14 residues. This CDR3 reads CASSLASMNTEAFF. The CDR3 nucleotides are TGTGCCAGCAGCTTAGCTAGTATGAACACTGAAGCTTTCTTT.

This clonotype was counted at least ten times. The J gene is TRBJ2-1, the V gene TRBV7-9; D unclear. The CDR3 is 13 amino acids. Trimming took 2 bases from V and 8 from J, leaving 10 bases between them. Germline CDR1 reads SEHNR; CDR2 reads FQNEAQ (reference sequence). The CDR3 sequence is CASSLPTEDEQFF. DNA of the CDR3: TGTGCCAGCAGCTTACCAACTGAAGATGAGCAGTTCTTC.

This clonotype was seen a few times. This chain uses TRBV12-3 or TRBV12-4 with TRBJ1-2; D may be TRBD1 (5 bases). This CDR3 contains 14 residues. Trimming removed 7 bases from V and 0 bases from J, with 12 bases in between. As DNA, the CDR3 is TGTGCCAGCACCCGGGACGGAGCTAACTATGGCTACACCTTC. Its translation is CASTRDGANYGYTF.

This clonotype has more than one count but fewer than ten. This chain links TRBV20-1 with TRBJ2-3, with a tentative D call TRBD2 (6 bases). The germline V gene has CDR1 DFQATT and CDR2 SNEGSKA (reference sequence). V was trimmed by 6 bases and J by 3 bases, leaving 16 bases between them. This CDR3 has 14 amino acids. CDR3 nucleotides: TGCAGTGCCCCAACTAGCCCGGGTACAGATACGCAGTATTTT. Amino acid sequence: CSAPTSPGTDTQYF.

This sequence joins TRBV12-5 and TRBJ2-1, with D possibly being TRBD1 (6 bases). Trimming took 0 bases from V and 9 from J, leaving 9 bases between them. Per germline, CDR1 LGHNT and CDR2 FRNRAP. There are 13 residues in the CDR3. The CDR3 reads CASGLVRGTEQFF. The CDR3, as DNA: TGTGCTAGTGGTTTGGTAAGGGGGACTGAGCAGTTCTTC. Full variable domain (outside the CDR3, taken from reference TRBV12-5 and TRBJ2-1): DARVTQTPRHKVTEMGQEVTMRCQPILGHNTVFWYRQTMMQGLELLAYFRNRAPLDDSGMPKDRFSAEMPDATLATLKIQPSEPRDSAVYFCASGLVRGTEQFFGPGTRLTVL.

This clonotype has a single count. The V and J genes are TRBV29-1 and TRBJ1-1, with 9 bases that match TRBD1. V gave up 5 bases and J gave up 7 bases; unmatched junction bases: 2. The germline V gene encodes CDR1 SQVTM and CDR2 ANQGSEA. There are 11 residues in the CDR3. The CDR3 region has the DNA TGCAGCGTTATGACAGGGGGTGAAGCTTTCTTT. It encodes CSVMTGGEAFF.

This clonotype appeared many times. The chain joins TRBV7-8 to TRBJ2-7; no definite D call. Deletions cut 5 bases from V and 6 bases from J, with 17 bases between. The CDR3 runs 14 residues. Germline V gives CDR1 SGHVS, CDR2 FQNEAQ. DNA of the CDR3: TGTGCCAGCAGCCTTGCAGAGGAAGGGCTCGAGCAGTACGTC. Translated, it gives CASSLAEEGLEQYV.

This chain joins TRBV25-1 and TRBJ1-1; D remains unclear. The CDR3 loop spans 12 amino acids. Germline lookup yields CDR1 MGHDK and CDR2 SYGVNS. V lost 5 bases and J lost 4, with 8 bases in between. CDR3 sequence reads: CASSTGVTEAFF. The CDR3 DNA is TGTGCCAGCAGTACCGGGGTCACTGAAGCTTTCTTT. Complete variable domain (other parts from reference TRBV25-1 and TRBJ1-1): EADIYQTPRYLVIGTGKKITLECSQTMGHDKMYWYQQDPGMELHLIHYSYGVNSTEKGDLSSESTVSRIRTEHFPLTLESARPSHTSQYLCASSTGVTEAFFGQGTRLTVV.

This chain joins TRBV18 and TRBJ2-4, with D possibly TRBD1 on 6 matching bases. V lost 3 bases and J lost 0, with 12 bases in between. CDR3 length: 16 residues. Germline CDR1 is KGHSH and CDR2 is LQKENI. Written as DNA, the CDR3 is TGTGCCAGCTCACCGGTGGACAGCCTAGCCAAAAACATTCAGTACTTC. The encoded protein is CASSPVDSLAKNIQYF. Full variable domain (rest looked up from reference TRBV18 and TRBJ2-4): NAGVMQNPRHLVRRRGQEARLRCSPMKGHSHVYWYRQLPEEGLKFMVYLQKENIIDESGMPKERFSAEFPKEGPSILRIQQVVRGDSAAYFCASSPVDSLAKNIQYFGAGTRLSVL.

This rearrangement joins TRBV9 to TRBJ2-3; D tentatively reads TRBD1 or TRBD2 (5 bases each). Trimming shortened V by 0 bases and J by 4 bases, and 12 bases separated the two germline ends. The CDR3 is 15 amino acids. CDR1 is SGDLS and CDR2 is YYNGEE in the germline V gene. The CDR3 bases are TGTGCCAGCAGCGTAGCAGAGGGGCCAGCAGATACGCAGTATTTT. This gives the protein CASSVAEGPADTQYF.

This clonotype appeared a few times. J is TRBJ2-4 and V is TRBV21-1; no check of the table's D call, TRBD1, against the DNA was made. TRBV21-1 is marked as a pseudogene. The CDR3 contains 14 residues. The CDR3 DNA follows: TGTGCCATGGACAATACCGTCCCCAAAAACATTCAGTACTTC. Translated: CAMDNTVPKNIQYF.

In this sample, this clonotype turned up a few times. The V gene is TRBV5-1, the J gene TRBJ2-3; D perhaps matches TRBD1 (6 bases). Per the germline V gene, CDR1 is SGHRS and CDR2 is YFSETQ. This CDR3 has 16 residues. Trimming removed 0 bases from V and 2 bases from J, with 13 bases in between. CDR3 sequence: CASSLGTAKITDTQYF. CDR3 sequence (DNA): TGCGCCAGCAGCTTGGGGACAGCTAAAATCACAGATACGCAGTATTTT.

This clonotype was recorded many times. The chain links TRBV18 to TRBJ2-2; 7 positions agree with TRBD2. The length of the CDR3 is 15 residues. The germline CDR1 and CDR2 sequences are KGHSH and LQKENI. The V segment lost 3 bases and the J segment 4 bases; nucleotides outside the gene matches: 5. The CDR3 here is CASSPIGEGTGELFF. The CDR3 DNA follows: TGTGCCAGCTCACCGATCGGGGAGGGCACCGGGGAGCTGTTTTTT.

The rearrangement uses TRBV20-1 and TRBJ1-1, with D possibly matching TRBD1 (5 bases). This CDR3 is 15 amino acids long. V lost 6 bases and J lost 5, with 22 bases in between. Germline V gene sequence: CDR1 DFQATT, CDR2 SNEGSKA (reference sequence). CDR3 in DNA: TGCAGTGCCCCGCGCTCAGGGACCCTAGGAACTGAAGCTTTCTTT. Translated: CSAPRSGTLGTEAFF.

This chain links TRBV6-2 or TRBV6-3 with TRBJ2-7; 7 nucleotides line up with TRBD2. In germline, CDR1 is MNHEY, CDR2 SVGEGT. This CDR3 has 11 amino acids. After removal of 6 bases from V and 7 bases from J, the junction contained 3 bases not matched to a gene. The CDR3 loop is CASSHGREQYV. In nucleotides, the CDR3 is TGTGCCAGCAGCCACGGGAGGGAGCAGTACGTC.

This rearrangement joins TRBV15 to TRBJ2-2; no clear D. Germline-derived CDR1 and CDR2 are LNHNV and YYDKDF (reference sequence). Trimming cost V 4 bases and J 0 bases, with 18 bases left between them. The CDR3 is made up of 18 amino acids. CDR3 amino acids: CATSKDPYTVTNTGELFF. Here the CDR3 DNA reads TGTGCCACCAGCAAAGACCCCTATACCGTGACGAACACCGGGGAGCTGTTTTTT. Using reference TRBV15 and TRBJ2-2 for the parts outside the CDR3, the full variable domain is DAMVIQNPRYQVTQFGKPVTLSCSQTLNHNVMYWYQQKSSQAPKLLFHYYDKDFNNEADTPDNFQSRRPNTSFCFLDIRSPGLGDTAMYLCATSKDPYTVTNTGELFFGEGSRLTVL.

This clonotype was counted at least ten times. This chain uses TRBV30 with TRBJ2-7; 7 bases are a match to TRBD1. Unmatched junction bases numbered 13, after V lost 8 bases and J lost 3 bases. Germline CDR1 and CDR2: GTSNPN and SVGIG (reference sequence). The CDR3 sequence is 14 residues long. The CDR3 nucleotides read TGTGCCCTCATGCGACAGGGCTTCGGCTACGAGCAGTACGTC. This encodes CALMRQGFGYEQYV.

The chain links TRBV12-3 or TRBV12-4 to TRBJ1-2; TRBD1 matches at 9 bases. This CDR3 has 14 amino acids. The J segment lost 6 bases and the V segment lost 7 bases, leaving 9 bases of the junction unmatched. CDR3 protein: CASNRDRDYDGYTF. The CDR3 bases are TGTGCCAGCAATCGGGACAGGGATTATGATGGCTACACCTTC.

As DNA, the CDR3 is TGTGCCAGCAGCTTACGGAGTACCGGGGCCAACGTCCTGACTTTC. The encoded protein is CASSLRSTGANVLTF. The chain links TRBV7-2 to TRBJ2-6; D is ambiguous. V dropped 2 bases and J dropped 4 bases, with 9 bases sitting between them. This CDR3 comprises 15 residues. Germline V lookup: CDR1 SGHTA, CDR2 FQGNSA. Full variable domain (rest looked up from reference TRBV7-2 and TRBJ2-6): GAGVSQSPSNKVTEKGKDVELRCDPISGHTALYWYRQSLGQGLEFLIYFQGNSAPDKSGLPSDRFSAERTGGSVSTLTIQRTQQEDSAVYLCASSLRSTGANVLTFGAGSRLTVL.

V is TRBV6-6 and J is TRBJ2-5; 7 nucleotides match TRBD2. Germline values: CDR1 MNHNY, CDR2 SVGAGI (reference sequence). Unmatched junction bases numbered 8, after V lost 5 bases and J lost 2 bases. CDR3 length: 15 residues. CDR3 DNA sequence: TGTGCCAGCAGTCGGAAACGGGGGGTTCAAGAGACCCAGTACTTC. Protein: CASSRKRGVQETQYF.

The rearrangement links TRBV5-1 to TRBJ2-3, with D uncertain. The CDR3 is made up of 16 amino acids. Deletions cut 0 bases from V and 4 bases from J, with 15 bases between. The germline V gene has CDR1 SGHRS and CDR2 YFSETQ. The CDR3 DNA sequence: TGCGCCAGCAGCTTGGATCGTCAGTTCGTCGCAGATACGCAGTATTTT. It encodes CASSLDRQFVADTQYF.

This clonotype occurred a few times. The chain recombines TRBV5-5 with TRBJ1-2; 8 positions match TRBD1. This CDR3 has 15 residues. V shed 3 bases and J 0 bases; nucleotides not matched to a gene: 4. Germline V gene data show CDR1 as SGHKS and CDR2 as YYEKEE (reference sequence). The CDR3 loop is CASSSRTGPNYGYTF. The CDR3 DNA is TGTGCCAGCAGCTCGAGGACAGGGCCTAACTATGGCTACACCTTC.

This clonotype occurred a few times. The chain joins TRBV4-1 to TRBJ1-1; D remains unclear. CDR3 length: 15 residues. V lost 1 base to trimming and J lost 2 bases, with 11 bases between them. The germline CDR1 and CDR2 sequences are MGHRA and YSYEKL. The DNA of the CDR3 is TGCGCCAGCAGCCAAGTGCTCTCACTTAACACTGAAGCTTTCTTT. Its protein is CASSQVLSLNTEAFF.

This chain connects TRBV29-1 to TRBJ2-1, with D possibly matching TRBD2 (6 bases). CDR1 and CDR2 (germline): SQVTM, ANQGSEA. The CDR3 has 15 residues. Trimming took off 0 bases at V and 7 bases at J, with 16 bases between the two ends. CDR3 DNA: TGCAGCGTTGAAGATCCAGCGGGCCCGCGGAATGAGCAGTTCTTC. Protein product: CSVEDPAGPRNEQFF.

This clonotype was counted ten times or more. The rearrangement joins TRBV5-1 to TRBJ2-5, with D tentatively TRBD2 (5 bases). Trimming stripped 5 bases from V and 2 bases from J, with 10 bases between. The CDR3 is 13 residues long. Germline lookup yields CDR1 SGHRS and CDR2 YFSETQ. The CDR3 region has the DNA TGCGCCAGCAGTCACGGGAAGCAAGAGACCCAGTACTTC. Protein: CASSHGKQETQYF. The entire variable domain, with the rest obtained from reference TRBV5-1 and TRBJ2-5, is as follows: KAGVTQTPRYLIKTRGQQVTLSCSPISGHRSVSWYQQTPGQGLQFLFEYFSETQRNKGNFPGRFSGRQFSNSRSEMNVSTLELGDSALYLCASSHGKQETQYFGPGTRLLVL.

This clonotype was seen a few times. The genes are TRBV29-1 and TRBJ2-3; no definite D call. Germline lookup yields CDR1 SQVTM and CDR2 ANQGSEA. Trimming shortened V by 4 bases and J by 6 bases, and 11 bases separated the two germline ends. The CDR3 length is 12 residues. Here the CDR3 reads CSVAKRKDTQYF. The CDR3 nucleotides read TGCAGCGTTGCAAAAAGGAAGGATACGCAGTATTTT.